A selection of T cell receptor beta chains follows, all from one sample in a study of cytomegalovirus exposure and HLA in healthy donors. TCRdb's copy holds only in-frame clones and misses some; the assay was immunoSEQ multiplex PCR. The sample lists around 120,000 clones, under 85% occurring once. The sample was PBMCs. The receptors originated from a woman in her late teens or twenties in good health and CMV-seronegative. CDR3s include the opening cysteine and the closing phenylalanine or tryptophan. A D gene is named only where the DNA matches it firmly. Clone size, where shown, is once, few, many, or a class for clones that have expanded.

v_gene,d_gene,j_gene,abundance,CDR3nt,CDR3aa
TRBV19,NA,TRBJ1-3,NA,TGTGCCAGTAGCCGGACACTCTCTGGAAACACCATATATTTT,CASSRTLSGNTIYF
TRBV2,TRBD1,TRBJ1-2,NA,TGTGCCAGCCAGGACAGGGGGTCTAGTGGCTACACCTTC,CASQDRGSSGYTF
TRBV30,NA,TRBJ1-5,NA,TGTGCCTGGAGTGTAATGGACAGTAGCAATCAGCCCCAGCATTTT,CAWSVMDSSNQPQHF
TRBV7-9,TRBD1,TRBJ2-7,NA,TGTGCCAGCAGCTTTCCCCAGGGGGCCCACGAGCAGTACTTC,CASSFPQGAHEQYF
TRBV10-3,NA,TRBJ2-3,NA,TGTGCCATCAGTGACCCTGGCACAGATACGCAGTATTTT,CAISDPGTDTQYF
TRBV28,TRBD1,TRBJ2-7,NA,TGTGCCAGCAGTCCGGGACAGGGAGCCTACGAGCAGTACTTC,CASSPGQGAYEQYF
TRBV2,NA,TRBJ2-7,NA,TGTGCCAGCAGTGAAAGTCCGGGCTACGAGCAGTACTTC,CASSESPGYEQYF
TRBV28,TRBD1,TRBJ2-7,NA,TGTGCCAGCAGTTTCGGGGACAGGGACCACGAGCAGTACTTC,CASSFGDRDHEQYF
TRBV2,NA,TRBJ1-3,NA,TGTGCCAGCAGTGACAGGGGCTCTCCGGGAAACACCATATATTTT,CASSDRGSPGNTIYF
TRBV4-1,NA,TRBJ2-3,NA,TGCGCCAGCAGCCAAGAGTTGAGGGGCACAGATACGCAGTATTTT,CASSQELRGTDTQYF
TRBV30,NA,TRBJ1-1,few,TGTGCCTGGTCCCGGGAGGATCATCGGAACACTGAAGCTTTCTTT,CAWSREDHRNTEAFF
TRBV5-4,NA,TRBJ2-5,NA,TGTGCCAGCAGCTTGGACAGCTACCAAGAGACCCAGTACTTC,CASSLDSYQETQYF
TRBV5-6,NA,TRBJ2-2,few,TGTGCCAGCAGGCGGAGTGGCACCGGGGAGCTGTTTTTT,CASRRSGTGELFF
TRBV5-1,TRBD1,TRBJ1-2,NA,TGCGCCAGCAGCTTCAATCCGGGACAGAACTATGGCTACACCTTC,CASSFNPGQNYGYTF
TRBV5-4,TRBD1,TRBJ1-6,NA,TGTGCCAGCAGCTTGGCCCTCGACAGGGGGTCCCCAGGTTCACCCCTCCACTTT,CASSLALDRGSPGSPLHF
TRBV18,NA,TRBJ1-1,NA,TGTGCCAGCTCACCACCGAACGGGGACACTGAAGCTTTCTTT,CASSPPNGDTEAFF
TRBV25-1,NA,TRBJ1-6,once,TGTGCCAGCAGTGAATATAAAAGGGACACTTATAATTCACCCCTCCACTTT,CASSEYKRDTYNSPLHF
TRBV11-3,TRBD1,TRBJ2-7,few,TGTGCCAGCAGCTTAGGCAGGGGGCGGCACGAGCAGTACTTC,CASSLGRGRHEQYF
TRBV19,TRBD1,TRBJ1-1,NA,TGTGCCAGTAGTATAGGGGGACAGGGTAGCGCTGAAGCTTTCTTT,CASSIGGQGSAEAFF
TRBV5-6,TRBD1,TRBJ2-7,NA,TGTGCCAGCAGCCGACAGGGTAGGGGCGAGCAGTACTTC,CASSRQGRGEQYF
TRBV6-5,TRBD1,TRBJ1-6,NA,TGTGCCAGCAGTAGGGGACAGGAAAATTCACCCCTCCACTTT,CASSRGQENSPLHF
TRBV29-1,NA,TRBJ1-2,NA,TGCAGCGCCTCCCGGGATTCCTCTAACTATGGCTACACCTTC,CSASRDSSNYGYTF
TRBV21-1,NA,TRBJ1-2,few,TGTGCCAGCAGAGAGCCGAACAGCTCTAACTATGGCTACACCTTC,CASREPNSSNYGYTF
TRBV6-5,NA,TRBJ1-1,few,TGTGCCAGCAATACGGGGTTGAACACTGAAGCTTTCTTT,CASNTGLNTEAFF
TRBV10-2,TRBD1,TRBJ1-2,NA,TGCGCCAGCAGTGGTGAGGCAGGGGGTCAACGATTTTATGGCTACACCTTC,CASSGEAGGQRFYGYTF
TRBV7-9,TRBD1,TRBJ2-7,NA,TGTGCCAGCAGCACCGACAGGGGACGGGACTACGAGCAGTACTTC,CASSTDRGRDYEQYF
TRBV5-1,NA,TRBJ1-1,NA,TGCGCCAGCAGCTTGGATGGGGGCGCGCGGAAAACTTTCTTT,CASSLDGGARKTFF
TRBV10-2,TRBD1,TRBJ1-5,NA,TGCGCCAGCAAGGCAGGGGGTATCAATCAGCCCCAGCATTTT,CASKAGGINQPQHF
TRBV7-9,NA,TRBJ1-2,few,TGTTCCATAGGGGGAGTTAGCTATGGCTACACCTTC,CSIGGVSYGYTF
TRBV4-1,TRBD2,TRBJ2-1,once,TGCGCCAGCAGCCAAGATGGGAGCGGGGGACCACTTAACAATGAGCAGTTCTTC,CASSQDGSGGPLNNEQFF
TRBV6-5,NA,TRBJ2-7,few,TGTGCCAGCAGTTACCAGGTGGGGAAACGGGACTACGAGCAGTACTTC,CASSYQVGKRDYEQYF
TRBV7-9,NA,TRBJ1-1,NA,TGTGCCAGCAGCTTAAAAACGGGGAGGAACACTGAAGCTTTCTTT,CASSLKTGRNTEAFF
TRBV5-1,NA,TRBJ2-7,NA,TGCGCCAGCAGCTTGGCTCCCCGGGGAAGCGAGCAGTACTTC,CASSLAPRGSEQYF
TRBV6-1,NA,TRBJ2-5,NA,TGTGCCAGCAGTGAACAGGTCTTGAGCTCCCAGTACTTC,CASSEQVLSSQYF
TRBV19,TRBD1,TRBJ1-2,NA,TGTGCCAGTAGTAATCAGGGGGCTAACTATGGCTACACCTTC,CASSNQGANYGYTF
TRBV6-5,TRBD1,TRBJ1-6,NA,TGTGCCAGCAGTTACTCCAGGGGGTTAACACCCCTCCACTTT,CASSYSRGLTPLHF
TRBV11-2,TRBD1,TRBJ2-3,NA,TGTGCCAGCAGCACGTCGGGACAGGGGGCAGATACGCAGTATTTT,CASSTSGQGADTQYF
TRBV5-4,NA,TRBJ2-5,NA,TGTGCCAGCAGCTTGGATCAGTTCCAAGAGACCCAGTACTTC,CASSLDQFQETQYF
TRBV28,NA,TRBJ2-7,NA,TGTGCCAGCAGTCCAAACGGACTACCCGGAGAGCAGTACTTC,CASSPNGLPGEQYF
TRBV5-4,NA,TRBJ1-5,NA,TGTGCCAGCAGCTTGCGCGGTCAGAATCAGCCCCAGCATTTT,CASSLRGQNQPQHF
TRBV4-2,TRBD2,TRBJ2-5,NA,TGTGCCAGCAGCCTAGCGGGGGGAGAGACCCAGTACTTC,CASSLAGGETQYF
TRBV23-1,NA,TRBJ1-1,NA,TGCGCCAGCAGCCACAGTAAGGGGCCGGACACTGAAGCTTTCTTT,CASSHSKGPDTEAFF
TRBV7-9,NA,TRBJ2-1,NA,TGTGCCAGCAGCTTAGGGGTTTGGCAGGTAAGCTCCTACAATGAGCAGTTCTTC,CASSLGVWQVSSYNEQFF
TRBV6-1,TRBD1,TRBJ1-2,NA,TGTGCCAGCAGTGGCACCTGGGACAGTGTCTATGGCTACACCTTC,CASSGTWDSVYGYTF
TRBV6-5,TRBD1,TRBJ1-3,NA,TGTGCCAGCAGTTACTCTCAGGGGGCCGCTGGAAACACCATATATTTT,CASSYSQGAAGNTIYF
TRBV5-1,TRBD1,TRBJ1-4,few,TGCGCCAGCAGCCTGGGACAGGGGAGGGAAAAACTGTTTTTT,CASSLGQGREKLFF